A few counts support the clone carrying this T cell receptor (beta chain). Its antigen is unknown. After removal of 5 bases from V and 4 bases from J, the junction contained 5 bases not matched to a gene. The CDR3 is made up of 13 amino acids. Germline V lookup: CDR1 DFQATT, CDR2 SNEGSKA (reference sequence). The sample is drawn from a study of vaccination and CD4 T cells after COVID-19. Treatment in this sample: approximately nine-day PBMC culture with coronavirus spike peptide pools or control peptides (ViraFEST assay). It was after roughly ten days of culture that CD4+ T cells were isolated by negative selection. Once obtained from cultured CD4+ T cells, the DNA was sequenced using the Oncomine TCR Beta short-read assay. From the PCR reads, TCRdb called clonotypes with MiXCR, one entry per CDR3 protein. In the table there are about 13,000 distinct CDR3 sequences, approximately 40% of which are singletons.

Sequencing was done on a sample of CD4+ T cells from blood, cultured in vitro. This receptor was taken from a human donor who had recovered from COVID-19. The chain joins TRBV20-1 to TRBJ1-5; TRBD1 agrees at 7 bases. In DNA, the CDR3 is TGCAGTGCTCAAACAGGGGTGAATCAGCCCCAGCATTTT. It codes for CSAQTGVNQPQHF.